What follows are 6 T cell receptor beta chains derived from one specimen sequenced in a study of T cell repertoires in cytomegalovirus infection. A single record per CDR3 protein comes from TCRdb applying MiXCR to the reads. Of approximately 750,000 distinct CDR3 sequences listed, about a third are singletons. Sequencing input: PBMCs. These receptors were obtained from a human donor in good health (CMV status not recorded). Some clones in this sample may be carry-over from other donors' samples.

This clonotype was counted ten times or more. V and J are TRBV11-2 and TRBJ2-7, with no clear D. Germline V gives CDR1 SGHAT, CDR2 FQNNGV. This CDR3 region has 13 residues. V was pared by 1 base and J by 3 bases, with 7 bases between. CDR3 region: CASSLVGSYEQYF. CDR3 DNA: TGTGCCAGCAGCTTAGTCGGAAGCTACGAGCAGTACTTC.

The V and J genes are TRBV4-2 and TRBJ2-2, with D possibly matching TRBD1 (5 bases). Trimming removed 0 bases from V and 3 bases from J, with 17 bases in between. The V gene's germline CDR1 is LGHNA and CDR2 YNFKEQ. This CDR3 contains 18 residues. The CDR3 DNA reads TGTGCCAGCAGCCAAGACGGCGGCGGACATTTACACACCGGGGAGCTGTTTTTT. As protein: CASSQDGGGHLHTGELFF.

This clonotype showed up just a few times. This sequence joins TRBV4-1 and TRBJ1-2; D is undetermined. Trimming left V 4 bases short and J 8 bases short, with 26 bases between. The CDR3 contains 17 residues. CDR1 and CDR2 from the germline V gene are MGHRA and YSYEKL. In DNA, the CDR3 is TGCGCCAGCAGCCCACAGTTTTACACGGAAAGCGGGCGGGGCTACACCTTC. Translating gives CASSPQFYTESGRGYTF.

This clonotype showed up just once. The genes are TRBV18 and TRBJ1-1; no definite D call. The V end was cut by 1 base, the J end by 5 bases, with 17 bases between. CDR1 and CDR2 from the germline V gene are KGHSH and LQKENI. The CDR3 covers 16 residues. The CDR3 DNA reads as TGTGCCAGCTCACCACTAAACCAAGCTGCGGAAACTGAAGCTTTCTTT. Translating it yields CASSPLNQAAETEAFF.

This chain's CDR3 is CASSIGQPYEQYF. CDR3 DNA sequence: TGTGCCAGCAGCATCGGACAGCCCTACGAGCAGTACTTC. The chain couples TRBV7-2 to TRBJ2-7; perhaps TRBD1 as D (6 bases). Trimming pared 5 bases from V and 2 bases from J, leaving 10 bases between. This CDR3 has 13 amino acids. Germline CDR1 reads SGHTA; CDR2 reads FQGNSA. Variable domain in full (rest from reference TRBV7-2 and TRBJ2-7): GAGVSQSPSNKVTEKGKDVELRCDPISGHTALYWYRQSLGQGLEFLIYFQGNSAPDKSGLPSDRFSAERTGGSVSTLTIQRTQQEDSAVYLCASSIGQPYEQYFGPGTRLTVT.

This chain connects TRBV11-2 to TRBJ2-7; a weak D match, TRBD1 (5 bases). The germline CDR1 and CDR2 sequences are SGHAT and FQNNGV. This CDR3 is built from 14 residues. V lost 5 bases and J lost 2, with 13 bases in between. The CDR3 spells CASSTGRGPYEQYF. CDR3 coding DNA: TGTGCCAGCAGCACCGGTAGGGGCCCCTACGAGCAGTACTTC.